The 24 T cell receptor beta chains given below trace back to one sample, sequenced in a study of Graves' ophthalmopathy and Graves' hyperthyroidism. RNA transcripts served as template for amplifying TCR beta CDR3 sequences. HTBI primers were used in a first-round RT-PCR, which preceded a second-round multiplex PCR. TCRdb ran MiXCR on the multiplex PCR reads and lists one entry per CDR3 protein. The sample lists a few hundred thousand distinct CDR3 sequences, approximately 37% occurring once. Source material: peripheral blood or thyroid tissue (not recorded which). Source of these receptors: an adult man with Graves' hyperthyroidism.

Written as DNA, the CDR3 is TGTGCCAGCAGTACCTCGGACAGGGGCAGTGGCTACACCTTC. It encodes CASSTSDRGSGYTF. The V and J genes are TRBV2 and TRBJ1-2; 9 bases agree with TRBD1. Germline V gene lookup returns CDR1 SNHLY and CDR2 FYNNEI. The CDR3 covers 14 residues. V was clipped by 5 bases and J by 7 bases; unmatched bases: 8.

The V gene is TRBV7-9, the J gene TRBJ2-5; 8 nucleotides match TRBD1. The CDR3 covers 15 residues. Per the germline V gene, CDR1 is SEHNR and CDR2 is FQNEAQ (reference sequence). Unmatched junction bases numbered 14, after V lost 5 bases and J lost 9 bases. The CDR3 sequence: CASSAGDRSNQPQYF. The CDR3 coding sequence is TGTGCCAGCAGCGCCGGGGACAGGAGCAATCAGCCCCAGTACTTC.

This clonotype came up many times. The chain recombines TRBV10-3 with TRBJ2-5; 10 nucleotides align to TRBD1. V trimming: 8 bases; J trimming: 3 bases; junction bases outside the gene matches: 6. The CDR3 consists of 14 residues. CDR1 is ENHRY, CDR2 SYGVKD, per germline. The CDR3 region has the DNA TGTGCCATCTCACGGGGGACAGGGGAAGAGACCCAGTACTTC. This codes for CAISRGTGEETQYF.

This clonotype was counted many times. V usage is TRBV20-1 and J usage is TRBJ1-1; 7 positions match TRBD1. Germline trimming cut 4 bases from V and 10 bases from J; bases unmatched to any gene: 12. This CDR3 is built from 13 residues. Germline lookup yields CDR1 DFQATT and CDR2 SNEGSKA (reference sequence). CDR3 nucleotides: TGCAGTGCTAAGGACAGGTGGTATGTAGGAGCTTTCTTT. Amino acids: CSAKDRWYVGAFF.

This clonotype showed up many times. CDR3: CAIGEFLEQYF. The CDR3, as DNA: TGTGCCATCGGAGAGTTCCTCGAGCAGTACTTC. The chain is built from TRBV10-3 and TRBJ2-7; D is unresolved. Germline assignment: CDR1 ENHRY and CDR2 SYGVKD. V lost 8 bases, J lost 6 bases, and 11 bases lay in between. The CDR3 extends over 11 amino acids.

The chain couples TRBV7-9 to TRBJ2-5, with 8 positions matching TRBD1. This CDR3 spans 18 amino acids. The V gene's germline CDR1 is SEHNR and CDR2 FQNEAQ (reference sequence). Trimming took 2 bases from V and 0 from J; bases not matched to a gene: 11. CDR3 amino acids: CASSLFDRGMGNQETQYF. The DNA for the CDR3 is TGTGCCAGCAGCTTATTCGACAGGGGAATGGGTAACCAAGAGACCCAGTACTTC.

V is TRBV7-9 and J is TRBJ1-2, with D perhaps matching TRBD1 (6 bases). This CDR3 has 16 residues. Germline V lookup: CDR1 SEHNR, CDR2 FQNEAQ (reference sequence). Trimming removed 5 bases from V and 1 base from J, with 17 bases in between. The CDR3 DNA reads TGTGCCAGCAGCCCTTTTGAGTCAGGGGATAACTATGGCTACACCTTC. Encoded protein: CASSPFESGDNYGYTF.

This clonotype came up many times. The chain has TRBV12-3 or TRBV12-4 and TRBJ1-1; 7 bases map to TRBD1. V shed 5 bases and J 6 bases; nucleotides not matched to a gene: 9. The CDR3 runs 14 residues. DNA for the CDR3: TGTGCCAGCAGTCAACAGGGGCAGGTAGCTGAAGCTTTCTTT. Translated: CASSQQGQVAEAFF.

With regard to this clonotype: A much larger clone is a single base away; this may be a read error. The chain joins TRBV6-5 to TRBJ2-7; 10 bases are a match to TRBD1. Germline CDR1 is MNHEY and CDR2 is SVGAGI. The CDR3 is 14 amino acids. The J segment lost 6 bases and the V segment lost 5 bases, leaving 7 bases of the junction unmatched. Written as DNA, the CDR3 is TGTGCCAGCAGTACCGGGACAGGGGACTGCGAGCAGTACTTC. Its protein product is CASSTGTGDCEQYF.

About this clonotype itself: A much larger clone differs by one base, so this may be a read error. The DNA of the CDR3 is TGTGCCAGCAGTTTAGTGCAGACTGCAACTAATGAAGAACTGTTTTTT. Its translation: CASSLVQTATNEELFF. The chain employs TRBV12-3 or TRBV12-4 and TRBJ1-4; D gene ambiguous. The length of the CDR3 is 16 residues.

The rearrangement uses TRBV29-1 and TRBJ2-7, with D perhaps TRBD2 (7 bases). The CDR3 is 13 residues long. Trimming pared 6 bases from V and 2 bases from J, leaving 14 bases between. From germline, CDR1 is SQVTM and CDR2 ANQGSEA. DNA of the CDR3: TGCAGCGTGCGGGGGACACGTCCCTACGAGCAGTACTTC. It translates to CSVRGTRPYEQYF.

In this sample, this clonotype turned up many times. The rearrangement links TRBV2 to TRBJ1-5; no definite D call. Looked up from germline, CDR1 is SNHLY and CDR2 is FYNNEI. Trimming removed 0 bases from V and 7 bases from J, with 7 bases in between. The CDR3 is 13 amino acids. CDR3 bases: TGTGCCAGCAGTGAAGCGCGGTTGCAGCCCCAGCATTTT. Its translation is CASSEARLQPQHF.

There are many counts of this clonotype. V is TRBV6-5 and J is TRBJ1-3; tentatively, D is TRBD1 (6 bases). Trimming cost V 2 bases and J 3 bases, with 11 bases left between them. This CDR3 is built from 15 residues. Germline CDR1 reads MNHEY; CDR2 reads SVGAGI. This chain's CDR3 is CASSYRGVNGNTIYF. CDR3 sequence (DNA): TGTGCCAGCAGTTACAGGGGGGTAAATGGAAACACCATATATTTT.

The chain joins TRBV9 to TRBJ2-2, with D unclear. The V gene lost 5 bases and the J gene lost 0 bases, with 8 bases spanning the gap. The CDR3 extends over 14 amino acids. Germline CDR1 SGDLS, CDR2 YYNGEE. In DNA, the CDR3 is TGTGCCAGCAGGGGCGGCTCGAACACCGGGGAGCTGTTTTTT. Protein sequence: CASRGGSNTGELFF.

Ten or more counts support this clonotype. The gene calls are TRBV11-2 and TRBJ1-4; D gene ambiguous. V dropped 4 bases and J dropped 8 bases, with 11 bases sitting between them. CDR1 is SGHAT, CDR2 FQNNGV, per germline. This CDR3 has 13 residues. The CDR3 spells CASSSSTGEKLFF. In nucleotides, the CDR3 is TGTGCCAGCAGCTCATCAACCGGCGAAAAACTGTTTTTT.

The chain carries TRBV29-1 and TRBJ1-1; D may be TRBD1 (6 bases). Germline V gives CDR1 SQVTM, CDR2 ANQGSEA. The CDR3 covers 12 residues. V was clipped by 7 bases and J by 2 bases, with 11 bases between them. The CDR3 nucleotides read TGCAGCGGTACGACAGGAAACACTGAAGCTTTCTTT. Translation gives CSGTTGNTEAFF.

The chain links TRBV10-3 to TRBJ1-5, with 7 bases lining up with TRBD1. This CDR3 has 24 residues. Germline V gives CDR1 ENHRY, CDR2 SYGVKD. V trimming: 4 bases; J trimming: 4 bases; junction bases outside the gene matches: 34. The DNA of the CDR3 is TGTGCCATCAGTGTAAGGACAGGACGTTGGCCCCAGAGCCCGCTAGTCCCGGGGAATCAGCCCCAGCATTTT. This codes for CAISVRTGRWPQSPLVPGNQPQHF.

This clonotype was detected once. J is TRBJ2-3 and V is TRBV12-3 or TRBV12-4; the match to TRBD1 covers 8 bases. CDR3 length equals 15 residues. Germline trimming cut 7 bases from V and 3 bases from J; bases unmatched to any gene: 9. The CDR3 coding sequence is TGTGCCAGCACCCCTAGGACAGGGCAAACAGATACGCAGTATTTT. It encodes CASTPRTGQTDTQYF.

The chain is built from TRBV25-1 and TRBJ2-6; 9 nucleotides match TRBD1. The CDR3 sequence is 15 residues long. The V gene's germline CDR1 is MGHDK and CDR2 SYGVNS. As DNA, the CDR3 is TGTGCTAGAGTGGACAGGGGATCTGGGGCCAACGTCCTGACTTTC. Amino acid sequence: CARVDRGSGANVLTF.

This chain connects TRBV7-2 to TRBJ1-1, with no clear D. CDR1 and CDR2 (germline): SGHTA, FQGNSA. This CDR3 has 15 residues. V was trimmed by 6 bases and J by 0 bases, leaving 14 bases between them. The CDR3 here is CASSLRVTMNTEAFF. CDR3 DNA sequence: TGTGCCAGCAGTTTAAGGGTAACCATGAACACTGAAGCTTTCTTT. Variable domain in full (rest from reference TRBV7-2 and TRBJ1-1): GAGVSQSPSNKVTEKGKDVELRCDPISGHTALYWYRQSLGQGLEFLIYFQGNSAPDKSGLPSDRFSAERTGGSVSTLTIQRTQQEDSAVYLCASSLRVTMNTEAFFGQGTRLTVV.

The chain combines TRBV5-1 with TRBJ1-4, with a weak D call TRBD1 (5 bases). Trimming pared 5 bases from V and 3 bases from J, leaving 14 bases between. Per the germline V gene, CDR1 is SGHRS and CDR2 is YFSETQ. The CDR3 has 15 amino acids. The CDR3 coding sequence is TGCGCCAGCAGGAAAGCAGGGAGCGCTAATGAAAAACTGTTTTTT. Translation: CASRKAGSANEKLFF.

This clonotype appeared many times. The chain employs TRBV3-1 and TRBJ1-1; a weak D match, TRBD1 (5 bases). Per germline, CDR1 LGHDT and CDR2 YNNKEL (reference sequence). Trimming took 1 base from V and 3 from J, leaving 9 bases between them. The CDR3 loop spans 14 amino acids. CDR3 DNA sequence: TGTGCCAGCAGCCAAGTCGCGGGGGACACTGAAGCTTTCTTT. It is translated as CASSQVAGDTEAFF.

The DNA of the CDR3 is TGTGCCATCAGTGACGGGACCGGGGAGCTGTTTTTT. Translation gives CAISDGTGELFF. The chain links TRBV10-3 to TRBJ2-2; D unresolved. Germline CDR1 reads ENHRY; CDR2 reads SYGVKD. The V and J ends lost 3 bases and 5 bases respectively, with 4 bases between them. The CDR3 spans 12 residues.

This clonotype was observed at least ten times. V is TRBV24-1 and J is TRBJ1-1; 8 bases map to TRBD1. Germline values: CDR1 KGHDR, CDR2 SFDVKD. The ends lost 2 bases at V and 5 bases at J; junction bases unmatched: 12. This CDR3 contains 17 residues. For the CDR3, the DNA is TGTGCCACCAGTGATTGGGCCATCGTCAGGGGGCGAACTGAAGCTTTCTTT. Amino acid sequence: CATSDWAIVRGRTEAFF.